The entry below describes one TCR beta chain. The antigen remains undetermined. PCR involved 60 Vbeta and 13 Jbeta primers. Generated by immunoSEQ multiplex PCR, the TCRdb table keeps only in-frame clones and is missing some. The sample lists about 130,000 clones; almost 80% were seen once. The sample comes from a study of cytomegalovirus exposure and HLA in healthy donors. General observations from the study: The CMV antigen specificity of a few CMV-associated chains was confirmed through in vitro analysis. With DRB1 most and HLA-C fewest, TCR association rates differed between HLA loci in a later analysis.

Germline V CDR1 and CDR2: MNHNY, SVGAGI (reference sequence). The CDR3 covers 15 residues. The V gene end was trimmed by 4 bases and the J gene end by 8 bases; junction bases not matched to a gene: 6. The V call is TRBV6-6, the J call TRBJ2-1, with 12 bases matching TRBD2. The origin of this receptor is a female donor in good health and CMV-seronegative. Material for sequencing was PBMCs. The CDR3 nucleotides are TGTGCCAGCAGTTCGAGGACTAGCGGGACAGATGAGCAGTTCTTC. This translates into CASSSRTSGTDEQFF.